This is a list of T cell receptor beta chains from one sample in a study of blood T cell repertoires in COVID-19. Generated by immunoSEQ multiplex PCR, the TCRdb table keeps only in-frame clones and is missing some. The sample carries roughly 130,000 clones, roughly 80% recorded once. Sequences were obtained from peripheral blood. Receptors were obtained from a woman in her 50s with acute or convalescent COVID-19. The CDR3 runs from the conserved cysteine through the conserved F or W. The D gene is left open where the match is weak. Not every row has a clone size; where given, it reads once, few, many or a size class.

CDR3aa,CDR3nt,d_gene,abundance,v_gene,j_gene
CSESGGLNYGYTF,TGCAGCGAGTCCGGGGGACTGAACTATGGCTACACCTTC,NA,few,TRBV29-1,TRBJ1-2
CASSQGQGTYNEQFF,TGTGCCAGCAGCCAAGGACAGGGTACCTACAATGAGCAGTTCTTC,TRBD1,NA,TRBV6-5,TRBJ2-1
CASSPYRTANTGELFF,TGTGCCAGCTCACCCTATAGGACAGCGAACACCGGGGAGCTGTTTTTT,NA,once,TRBV18,TRBJ2-2
CASSQAGSNYGYTF,TGCGCCAGCAGCCAAGCAGGGTCTAACTATGGCTACACCTTC,NA,once,TRBV4-1,TRBJ1-2
CASTPGTGGASPLHF,TGTGCCAGCACACCCGGGACAGGGGGCGCGTCACCCCTCCACTTT,TRBD1,NA,TRBV7-9,TRBJ1-6
CASRPPTTPLHF,TGTGCCAGCAGGCCCCCGACTACACCCCTCCACTTT,NA,NA,TRBV2,TRBJ1-6
CASSEARTPGQAYDEQFF,TGTGCCAGCAGTGAAGCGCGAACACCGGGACAGGCGTACGATGAGCAGTTCTTC,TRBD1,NA,TRBV2,TRBJ2-1
CAISDSGGTYEQYF,TGTGCCATCAGTGATAGCGGGGGGACCTACGAGCAGTACTTC,TRBD2,NA,TRBV10-3,TRBJ2-7
CASSDRGRNGNSPLHF,TGTGCCAGTAGTGACAGGGGGCGCAATGGAAATTCACCCCTCCACTTT,TRBD1,once,TRBV19,TRBJ1-6
CASTPSGGAVGNTIYF,TGTGCCAGCACCCCCTCGGGGGGGGCGGTAGGAAACACCATATATTTT,NA,few,TRBV7-8,TRBJ1-3
CASRKTANTEAFF,TGTGCCAGCAGGAAGACAGCGAACACTGAAGCTTTCTTT,NA,NA,TRBV6-5,TRBJ1-1
CASSLAPDSGANVLTF,TGCGCCAGCAGCTTGGCTCCAGACTCTGGGGCCAACGTCCTGACTTTC,NA,NA,TRBV5-1,TRBJ2-6
CASSLRPAGGLGDTGELFF,TGTGCCAGCAGCTTACGACCAGCGGGCGGGCTGGGTGATACCGGGGAGCTGTTTTTT,NA,NA,TRBV7-6,TRBJ2-2
CSVLAGTTYYGYTF,TGCAGCGTTTTAGCCGGGACAACCTACTATGGCTACACCTTC,NA,NA,TRBV29-1,TRBJ1-2
CASSYGTFTYEQYF,TGTGCCAGCAGTTACGGGACTTTCACCTACGAGCAGTACTTC,NA,NA,TRBV28,TRBJ2-7
CASSGQGIYGYTF,TGTGCCAGCAGTGGACAGGGTATTTATGGCTACACCTTC,TRBD1,NA,TRBV12-3/TRBV12-4,TRBJ1-2
CASSQSGGNQPQHF,TGTGCCAGCAGCCAAAGCGGGGGAAATCAGCCCCAGCATTTT,NA,NA,TRBV5-4,TRBJ1-5
CASSQELDTGELFF,TGTGCCAGCAGCCAAGAACTGGACACCGGGGAGCTGTTTTTT,NA,NA,TRBV3-1/TRBV3-2,TRBJ2-2
CASSPPGQGASEAFF,TGTGCCAGCAGCCCCCCGGGGCAGGGGGCTTCTGAAGCTTTCTTT,TRBD1,NA,TRBV11-3,TRBJ1-1
CASSMGENSWDQPQHF,TGTGCCAGTAGTATGGGAGAAAACTCCTGGGATCAGCCCCAGCATTTT,NA,NA,TRBV19,TRBJ1-5
CASSLTPSSTDTQYF,TGTGCCAGCAGCCTAACTCCTAGCAGCACAGATACGCAGTATTTT,NA,NA,TRBV7-3,TRBJ2-3
CASSLGLAGTDTQYF,TGTGCCAGCAGCTTAGGACTAGCCGGCACAGATACGCAGTATTTT,TRBD2,NA,TRBV7-6,TRBJ2-3
CASRPLGGGAGELFF,TGTGCCAGCAGACCCCTTGGGGGGGGCGCCGGGGAGCTGTTTTTT,NA,NA,TRBV27,TRBJ2-2
CASSEGTVTEAFF,TGTGCCAGCAGCGAAGGGACAGTCACTGAAGCTTTCTTT,TRBD1,NA,TRBV9,TRBJ1-1
CASSYGGSNYGYTF,TGTGCCAGCAGTTACGGGGGCTCTAACTATGGCTACACCTTC,NA,NA,TRBV6-2/TRBV6-3,TRBJ1-2
CASSPRSTGVVGEQYF,TGCGCCAGCAGCCCACGCTCGACAGGGGTTGTAGGCGAGCAGTACTTC,TRBD1,few,TRBV4-1,TRBJ2-7
CASSLMQGYTDTQYF,TGCGCCAGCAGCTTGATGCAGGGATACACAGATACGCAGTATTTT,NA,once,TRBV5-1,TRBJ2-3
CASSLVGTTTYEQYF,TGTGCCAGCAGCTTAGTAGGGACAACGACCTACGAGCAGTACTTC,NA,NA,TRBV11-2,TRBJ2-7
CASSEKGQGNLYEQFF,TGTGCCAGCAGTGAGAAAGGACAGGGGAATCTATATGAGCAGTTCTTC,TRBD1,NA,TRBV6-1,TRBJ2-1
CASRQGLNSPLHF,TGTGCCAGTCGACAGGGCTTGAATTCACCCCTCCACTTT,TRBD1,few,TRBV6-5,TRBJ1-6
CASSSRASNEQFF,TGTGCCAGCAGCTCCAGAGCGTCCAATGAGCAGTTCTTC,NA,NA,TRBV11-3,TRBJ2-1
CASTRQGSGDGYTF,TGTGCCAGCACCAGACAGGGATCAGGGGATGGCTACACCTTC,TRBD1,NA,TRBV6-6,TRBJ1-2
CASLRQGYNEQFF,TGTGCCAGCCTCAGACAGGGGTACAATGAGCAGTTCTTC,TRBD1,NA,TRBV5-8,TRBJ2-1
CASSFDTSSPLHF,TGTGCCAGCAGTTTCGATACTAGTTCACCCCTCCACTTT,NA,NA,TRBV12-3/TRBV12-4,TRBJ1-6
CAWSEQGFGKLFF,TGTGCCTGGAGTGAACAGGGATTTGGAAAACTGTTTTTT,NA,NA,TRBV30,TRBJ1-4
CASSRGQIWNTEAFF,TGTGCCAGCAGCCGAGGACAGATTTGGAACACTGAAGCTTTCTTT,NA,NA,TRBV6-2/TRBV6-3,TRBJ1-1
CASGQNYGYTF,TGTGCCAGTGGACAGAACTATGGCTACACCTTC,NA,NA,TRBV19,TRBJ1-2
CASSLVGVTNYGYTF,TGTGCCAGCAGCCTCGTAGGGGTGACTAACTATGGCTACACCTTC,NA,NA,TRBV5-8,TRBJ1-2
CASSPGTGWNNEQFF,TGTGCCAGCTCACCAGGGACAGGGTGGAACAATGAGCAGTTCTTC,TRBD1,once,TRBV18,TRBJ2-1
CAIREHGGTDTQYF,TGTGCCATCAGGGAACACGGGGGCACAGATACGCAGTATTTT,NA,many,TRBV10-3,TRBJ2-3
CASSSAETGSYSNQPQHF,TGTGCCAGCAGCTCTGCGGAGACAGGGAGCTATAGCAATCAGCCCCAGCATTTT,TRBD1,NA,TRBV7-8,TRBJ1-5
CASTTTGLSNQPQHF,TGTGCCAGTACCACGACAGGGTTGAGCAATCAGCCCCAGCATTTT,TRBD1,NA,TRBV19,TRBJ1-5
CSASKQGGRISNQPQHF,TGCAGTGCTAGTAAACAAGGGGGCCGAATTAGCAATCAGCCCCAGCATTTT,TRBD1,once,TRBV20-1,TRBJ1-5
CSAWTEYDYGYTF,TGCAGCGCCTGGACAGAATATGACTATGGCTACACCTTC,NA,NA,TRBV29-1,TRBJ1-2
CASSSREAQHF,TGTGCCAGCAGTTCCCGGGAGGCCCAGCATTTT,NA,NA,TRBV28,TRBJ1-5
CASSIQTGSDTQYF,TGTGCCAGTAGTATACAGACAGGTTCGGATACGCAGTATTTT,NA,NA,TRBV19,TRBJ2-3
CASSPPLGGSSYNEQFF,TGTGCCAGCAGCCCCCCGCTGGGTGGGAGCTCCTACAATGAGCAGTTCTTC,NA,NA,TRBV9,TRBJ2-1
CASSAGLANGANVLTF,TGTGCCAGCAGTGCGGGACTAGCGAATGGGGCCAACGTCCTGACTTTC,TRBD2,NA,TRBV2,TRBJ2-6
CSVVVLNTEAFF,TGCAGCGTTGTAGTGCTGAACACTGAAGCTTTCTTT,NA,NA,TRBV29-1,TRBJ1-1
CASSFGGGYQHF,TGTGCCAGCAGCTTCGGTGGGGGGTATCAGCATTTT,NA,NA,TRBV5-6,TRBJ1-5
CARPDPRGSSYNEQFF,TGTGCCAGACCCGACCCACGGGGGAGCTCCTACAATGAGCAGTTCTTC,NA,NA,TRBV5-3,TRBJ2-1
CASSSEEEQYF,TGCGCCAGCAGCTCGGAGGAAGAGCAGTACTTC,NA,NA,TRBV5-1,TRBJ2-7
CASKDITYEQYF,TGTGCCAGCAAGGACATAACCTACGAGCAGTACTTC,NA,NA,TRBV2,TRBJ2-7
CASSLNGQDTQYF,TGTGCCAGCAGCTTAAACGGACAAGATACGCAGTATTTT,NA,NA,TRBV11-3,TRBJ2-3
CAWSVEFQGNSPLHF,TGTGCCTGGAGTGTAGAGTTTCAGGGTAATTCACCCCTCCACTTT,NA,few,TRBV30,TRBJ1-6
CSASRGLTANYGYTF,TGCAGTGCTAGTAGGGGACTGACAGCCAACTATGGCTACACCTTC,NA,few,TRBV20-1,TRBJ1-2
CSASLSYEQFF,TGCAGTGCTAGCCTTAGCTATGAGCAGTTCTTC,NA,NA,TRBV20-1,TRBJ2-1
CAWKNSQGVYGYTF,TGTGCCTGGAAAAACTCACAGGGAGTCTATGGCTACACCTTC,NA,once,TRBV30,TRBJ1-2
CASSDSGGAEQYF,TGTGCCAGCAGTGACAGCGGGGGGGCCGAGCAGTACTTC,TRBD2,many,TRBV2,TRBJ2-7